A selection of T cell receptor beta chains follows, all from one sample in a study of blood T cell repertoires in COVID-19. Sequencing was performed with immunoSEQ multiplex PCR; in TCRdb, only in-frame clones are kept and a portion is missing. The table shows over 150,000 clones, with approximately 73% occurring only once. Sequencing was done on a sample of peripheral blood. Receptors originate from a woman older than 75 with acute or convalescent COVID-19. CDR3s include the opening cysteine and the closing phenylalanine or tryptophan. D genes are given only for firm matches. Not every row has a clone size; where given, it reads once, few, many or a size class.

j_gene: TRBJ1-3
d_gene: .
v_gene: TRBV3-1/TRBV3-2
len: 17
abundance: once
CDR3nt: TGTGCCAGCAGCCAAGCAGGACAGTTAACTTCTGGAAACACCATATATTTT
CDR3aa: CASSQAGQLTSGNTIYF

j_gene: TRBJ1-1
d_gene: .
v_gene: TRBV5-5
len: 15
abundance: .
CDR3nt: TGTGCCAGCAGCTTGGCCGGGGGATGGATCACTGAAGCTTTCTTT
CDR3aa: CASSLAGGWITEAFF

j_gene: TRBJ2-3
d_gene: .
v_gene: TRBV2
len: 13
abundance: few
CDR3nt: TGTGCCAGCACCGAACGGGTAGTGGTTACGCAGTATTTT
CDR3aa: CASTERVVVTQYF

j_gene: TRBJ1-1
d_gene: .
v_gene: TRBV3-1/TRBV3-2
len: 14
abundance: .
CDR3nt: TGTGCCAGCAACCCAGGGTCTAGGAACACTGAAGCTTTCTTT
CDR3aa: CASNPGSRNTEAFF

j_gene: TRBJ2-1
d_gene: TRBD2
v_gene: TRBV9
len: 19
abundance: .
CDR3nt: TGTGCCAGCAGCCTCACGCCGAACCCCGGGACTAGCGGGACCAATGAGCAGTTCTTC
CDR3aa: CASSLTPNPGTSGTNEQFF

j_gene: TRBJ2-7
d_gene: TRBD2
v_gene: TRBV3-1/TRBV3-2
len: 15
abundance: .
CDR3nt: TGTGCCAGCAGCCTTCAGTCTAGCGGAGCGTACGAGCAGTACTTC
CDR3aa: CASSLQSSGAYEQYF

j_gene: TRBJ2-7
d_gene: .
v_gene: TRBV6-6
len: 15
abundance: once
CDR3nt: TGTGCCAGCAGCGGGATACAGGGATTCCATGGCGAGCAGTACTTC
CDR3aa: CASSGIQGFHGEQYF

j_gene: TRBJ1-3
d_gene: .
v_gene: TRBV9
len: 13
abundance: .
CDR3nt: TGTGCCAGCAGCGACTACTCTGGAAACACCATATATTTT
CDR3aa: CASSDYSGNTIYF

j_gene: TRBJ1-2
d_gene: .
v_gene: TRBV6-1
len: 14
abundance: .
CDR3nt: TGTGCCAGCACTATCCTGGGGGACAAAGATGGCTACACCTTC
CDR3aa: CASTILGDKDGYTF

j_gene: TRBJ2-1
d_gene: TRBD2
v_gene: TRBV7-9
len: 15
abundance: .
CDR3nt: TGTGCCAGCAGCAGGTTAGCGGGAGTCTACAATGAGCAGTTCTTC
CDR3aa: CASSRLAGVYNEQFF

j_gene: TRBJ1-3
d_gene: .
v_gene: TRBV7-2
len: 14
abundance: .
CDR3nt: TGTGCCAGCAGCCGCCTGGGAGCTGGAAACACCATATATTTT
CDR3aa: CASSRLGAGNTIYF

j_gene: TRBJ1-6
d_gene: TRBD1
v_gene: TRBV3-1/TRBV3-2
len: 17
abundance: .
CDR3nt: TGTGCCAGCAGCCAAGTGAGCCTAGGACAGGGAACTTCACCCCTCCACTTT
CDR3aa: CASSQVSLGQGTSPLHF

j_gene: TRBJ1-2
d_gene: .
v_gene: TRBV6-5
len: 15
abundance: .
CDR3nt: TGTGCCAGCAGTCCGCGCGGCAGTCCTAACTATGGCTACACCTTC
CDR3aa: CASSPRGSPNYGYTF

j_gene: TRBJ1-5
d_gene: .
v_gene: TRBV6-2/TRBV6-3
len: 13
abundance: .
CDR3nt: TGTGCCAGCAGTTACTCGTCCGGGCAGCCCCAGCATTTT
CDR3aa: CASSYSSGQPQHF

j_gene: TRBJ2-7
d_gene: TRBD1
v_gene: TRBV7-9
len: 15
abundance: .
CDR3nt: TGTGCCAGCAGCTTAATGGGACAGGGGTTATACGAGCAGTACTTC
CDR3aa: CASSLMGQGLYEQYF

j_gene: TRBJ1-5
d_gene: .
v_gene: TRBV30
len: 14
abundance: .
CDR3nt: TGTGCCTGGAGTGAGGACATAGGCAATCAGCCCCAGCATTTT
CDR3aa: CAWSEDIGNQPQHF

j_gene: TRBJ1-2
d_gene: .
v_gene: TRBV15
len: 17
abundance: .
CDR3nt: TGTGCCACCAGTTTATTACAGGGCTCTGCGTTCTTCGATGGCTACACCTTC
CDR3aa: CATSLLQGSAFFDGYTF

j_gene: TRBJ2-2
d_gene: TRBD1
v_gene: TRBV2
len: 14
abundance: .
CDR3nt: TGTGCCAGCCGCACCCAGGGGGCGCGCGGGGAGCTGTTTTTT
CDR3aa: CASRTQGARGELFF

j_gene: TRBJ2-7
d_gene: .
v_gene: TRBV19
len: 14
abundance: .
CDR3nt: TGTGCCACTAAGGCCAGGGGAAGCTCCTACGAGCAGTACTTC
CDR3aa: CATKARGSSYEQYF

j_gene: TRBJ1-6
d_gene: .
v_gene: TRBV9
len: 15
abundance: .
CDR3nt: TGTGCCAGCAGCGTATTTGGGGGGGATAATTCACCCCTCCACTTT
CDR3aa: CASSVFGGDNSPLHF

j_gene: TRBJ2-3
d_gene: TRBD2
v_gene: TRBV6-2/TRBV6-3
len: 15
abundance: .
CDR3nt: TGTGCCAGCAGTTCAGCGGGAGGATTGCGAGATACGCAGTATTTT
CDR3aa: CASSSAGGLRDTQYF

j_gene: TRBJ1-6
d_gene: .
v_gene: TRBV5-1
len: 17
abundance: .
CDR3nt: TGCGCCAGCAGCTTGTCACAGGACCCGCTCGAAGATTCACCCCTCCACTTT
CDR3aa: CASSLSQDPLEDSPLHF

j_gene: TRBJ2-7
d_gene: .
v_gene: TRBV27
len: 16
abundance: .
CDR3nt: TGTGCCAGCAGTCTGAAACCGGACAGAGAACTCTACGAGCAGTACTTC
CDR3aa: CASSLKPDRELYEQYF

j_gene: TRBJ1-4
d_gene: .
v_gene: TRBV2
len: 11
abundance: .
CDR3nt: TGTGCCAGCAGTCCAGATGAAAAACTGTTTTTT
CDR3aa: CASSPDEKLFF

j_gene: TRBJ1-6
d_gene: .
v_gene: TRBV7-9
len: 14
abundance: .
CDR3nt: TGTGCCAGCAGCTTCCGACAGGATCGTTCACCCCTCCACTTT
CDR3aa: CASSFRQDRSPLHF

j_gene: TRBJ2-7
d_gene: .
v_gene: TRBV2
len: 15
abundance: .
CDR3nt: TGTGCCAGCAGTGGGGCCTCCCTGATCTCCTACGAGCAGTACTTC
CDR3aa: CASSGASLISYEQYF

j_gene: TRBJ2-1
d_gene: TRBD2
v_gene: TRBV2
len: 16
abundance: .
CDR3nt: TGTGCCAGCAGGTCCGGGACTAGCGGTGGACACAATGAGCAGTTCTTC
CDR3aa: CASRSGTSGGHNEQFF

j_gene: TRBJ1-1
d_gene: .
v_gene: TRBV11-2
len: 17
abundance: once
CDR3nt: TGTGCCAGCAGCCTCCAACGGGTCGGGGTTCACGGCACTGAAGCTTTCTTT
CDR3aa: CASSLQRVGVHGTEAFF

j_gene: TRBJ1-6
d_gene: .
v_gene: TRBV5-1
len: 15
abundance: .
CDR3nt: TGCGCCAGCAGCTTGGGAGTAGACTATAATTCACCCCTCCACTTT
CDR3aa: CASSLGVDYNSPLHF

j_gene: TRBJ2-7
d_gene: .
v_gene: TRBV6-5
len: 16
abundance: once
CDR3nt: TGTGCCAGCAGTTACGGTTTTGGGTACAGTCCCTACGAGCAGTACTTC
CDR3aa: CASSYGFGYSPYEQYF

j_gene: TRBJ2-3
d_gene: .
v_gene: TRBV24-1
len: 21
abundance: .
CDR3nt: TGTGCCACCAGTGATTTTGGGGGCGGGACGTTTCTAGCGGAGGGTTTGGATACGCAGTATTTT
CDR3aa: CATSDFGGGTFLAEGLDTQYF

j_gene: TRBJ2-2
d_gene: .
v_gene: TRBV18
len: 14
abundance: many
CDR3nt: TGTGCCAGCTCGCCGGGACAGAACACCGGGGAGCTGTTTTTT
CDR3aa: CASSPGQNTGELFF

j_gene: TRBJ1-3
d_gene: TRBD1
v_gene: TRBV19
len: 14
abundance: few
CDR3nt: TGTGCCAGCAAAGACAGGGGGCGAGGAAACACCATATATTTT
CDR3aa: CASKDRGRGNTIYF

j_gene: TRBJ1-5
d_gene: TRBD1
v_gene: TRBV6-5
len: 14
abundance: .
CDR3nt: TGTGCCAGCAGCGACAGGGTAGGCAATCAGCCCCAGCATTTT
CDR3aa: CASSDRVGNQPQHF

j_gene: TRBJ1-1
d_gene: TRBD1
v_gene: TRBV10-3
len: 17
abundance: .
CDR3nt: TGTGCCATCAGTGAGGACAGGGGTCTGTGGAAGAACACTGAAGCTTTCTTT
CDR3aa: CAISEDRGLWKNTEAFF

j_gene: TRBJ1-4
d_gene: TRBD1
v_gene: TRBV19
len: 14
abundance: .
CDR3nt: TGTGCCAGTAAACCAGGGACAGGGTTTGAAAAACTGTTTTTT
CDR3aa: CASKPGTGFEKLFF

j_gene: TRBJ2-5
d_gene: TRBD1
v_gene: TRBV6-5
len: 16
abundance: .
CDR3nt: TGTGCCAGCAGTTACGCCGGGACAGGGGGTTTTAAGACCCAGTACTTC
CDR3aa: CASSYAGTGGFKTQYF

j_gene: TRBJ1-5
d_gene: .
v_gene: TRBV9
len: 14
abundance: .
CDR3nt: TGTGCCAGCAGCGTAGCAGGGAACGGTCAGCCCCAGCATTTT
CDR3aa: CASSVAGNGQPQHF

j_gene: TRBJ1-1
d_gene: TRBD1
v_gene: TRBV14
len: 15
abundance: .
CDR3nt: TGTGCCAGCAGCCAGAGACAGGGGGCATGGACTGAAGCTTTCTTT
CDR3aa: CASSQRQGAWTEAFF

j_gene: TRBJ1-5
d_gene: .
v_gene: TRBV11-2
len: 13
abundance: .
CDR3nt: TGTGCCAGCAGCTGGACAGGCAATCAGCCCCAGCATTTT
CDR3aa: CASSWTGNQPQHF

j_gene: TRBJ1-5
d_gene: TRBD1
v_gene: TRBV6-6
len: 16
abundance: once
CDR3nt: TGTGCCAGCAGTTACGGTGTGGGGACAGGGGATCAGCCCCAGCATTTT
CDR3aa: CASSYGVGTGDQPQHF

j_gene: TRBJ2-7
d_gene: TRBD2
v_gene: TRBV11-3
len: 18
abundance: .
CDR3nt: TGTGCCAGCAGCTATTTCTCTAGCGGGACCTTTTTGAGTGACGAGCAGTACTTC
CDR3aa: CASSYFSSGTFLSDEQYF

j_gene: TRBJ2-3
d_gene: TRBD2
v_gene: TRBV4-3
len: 17
abundance: .
CDR3nt: TGCGCCAGCAGCCAACTTGGAGCGGGGTTTAGCACAGATACGCAGTATTTT
CDR3aa: CASSQLGAGFSTDTQYF

j_gene: TRBJ2-1
d_gene: TRBD1
v_gene: TRBV4-3
len: 16
abundance: .
CDR3nt: TGCGCCAGCAGCCATTTCGGACAGGGGGTATACAATGAGCAGTTCTTC
CDR3aa: CASSHFGQGVYNEQFF

j_gene: TRBJ2-2
d_gene: TRBD2
v_gene: TRBV7-9
len: 15
abundance: .
CDR3nt: TGTGCCAGCAGCGAGGGACTAGCGGGCGTCGGGGAGCTGTTTTTT
CDR3aa: CASSEGLAGVGELFF

j_gene: TRBJ2-1
d_gene: TRBD2
v_gene: TRBV9
len: 18
abundance: .
CDR3nt: TGTGCCAGCAGCGTAACGTTAGCGGGGGGGCTTTTCGGTGATGAGCAGTTCTTC
CDR3aa: CASSVTLAGGLFGDEQFF

j_gene: TRBJ1-2
d_gene: .
v_gene: TRBV5-4
len: 20
abundance: .
CDR3nt: TGTGCCAGCAGCTTGGGGCCAGAGATGATAAAACACGACTTGAAATATGGCTACACCTTC
CDR3aa: CASSLGPEMIKHDLKYGYTF

j_gene: TRBJ2-5
d_gene: .
v_gene: TRBV12-3/TRBV12-4
len: 12
abundance: .
CDR3nt: TGTGCCAGCAGTTTACAACAAGAGACCCAGTACTTC
CDR3aa: CASSLQQETQYF

j_gene: TRBJ1-1
d_gene: .
v_gene: TRBV14
len: 13
abundance: .
CDR3nt: TGTGCCAGCAGCCTAAGACAGAACACTGAAGCTTTCTTT
CDR3aa: CASSLRQNTEAFF

j_gene: TRBJ2-1
d_gene: TRBD2
v_gene: TRBV19
len: 15
abundance: .
CDR3nt: TGTGCCAGTAGTGCCGTAGCGGGCATCAACAATGAGCAGTTCTTC
CDR3aa: CASSAVAGINNEQFF

j_gene: TRBJ2-1
d_gene: .
v_gene: TRBV19
len: 12
abundance: .
CDR3nt: TGTGCCAGTAGTTCCAGGAACAATGAGCAGTTCTTC
CDR3aa: CASSSRNNEQFF

j_gene: TRBJ1-1
d_gene: .
v_gene: TRBV10-3
len: 13
abundance: .
CDR3nt: TGTGCCATCAGTGGGGGCATGAACACTGAAGCTTTCTTT
CDR3aa: CAISGGMNTEAFF

j_gene: TRBJ2-3
d_gene: TRBD2
v_gene: TRBV7-3
len: 18
abundance: .
CDR3nt: TGTGCCAGCAGCTTGACTAGCGGGGGACCCGGCCAAGGAGATACGCAGTATTTT
CDR3aa: CASSLTSGGPGQGDTQYF

j_gene: TRBJ1-5
d_gene: .
v_gene: TRBV19
len: 14
abundance: .
CDR3nt: TGTGCCAGTAGTATAGATAACAGGGTTCAGCCCCAGCATTTT
CDR3aa: CASSIDNRVQPQHF

j_gene: TRBJ1-2
d_gene: TRBD1
v_gene: TRBV10-3
len: 12
abundance: .
CDR3nt: TGTGCCGTCACGGACAGGGTATGGGGCTACACCTTC
CDR3aa: CAVTDRVWGYTF

j_gene: TRBJ2-3
d_gene: .
v_gene: TRBV28
len: 12
abundance: .
CDR3nt: TGTGCCAGCAGTTCTAACACAGATACGCAGTATTTT
CDR3aa: CASSSNTDTQYF

j_gene: TRBJ2-1
d_gene: TRBD1
v_gene: TRBV7-9
len: 15
abundance: .
CDR3nt: TGTGCCAGCAGCTTTGACAGGGTCACCTACAATGAGCAGTTCTTC
CDR3aa: CASSFDRVTYNEQFF